This T cell receptor (beta chain) was identified during a study of blood T cell repertoires in COVID-19. This table comes from immunoSEQ multiplex PCR, and its TCRdb copy is limited to in-frame clones, with some not included. The sample records over 50,000 clones, more than 80% being singletons. V shed 7 bases, J shed 6 bases, and the junction held 9 bases outside the gene matches. This CDR3 has 14 residues. The V gene's germline CDR1 is SNHLY and CDR2 FYNNEI. This sequence originates from a woman between 35 and 50 years old with acute COVID-19. Sequenced sample: PBMCs or T cells enriched from blood (not recorded which). V gene TRBV2 combines with J gene TRBJ1-2; 9 bases are a match to TRBD1. The CDR3 sequence: CASNGQGIRNGYTF. CDR3 DNA sequence: TGTGCCAGCAATGGACAGGGGATCCGTAATGGCTACACCTTC.